The 4 T cell receptor beta chains reported below all come from one sample, sequenced in a study of OX40 agonist ivuxolimab in advanced cancers. Library prep was done by the immunoSEQ multiplex PCR assay. Entries here come from immuneACCESS through TCRdb and include only in-frame sequences with V and J called. Some clones fail to appear in such tables; in the studies checked, an unresolved V gene covers under half of the shortfall, and the cause of the remainder is unknown. The sample table holds roughly 24,000 clones, of which more than 75% were seen once. The ten biggest clones cover 25% of the sample. This sample comprised CD4+ or CD8+ T cells sorted from blood, obtained in a trial of the OX40 agonist ivuxolimab. These receptors came from an adult with an advanced solid tumor such as melanoma, head and neck, liver or kidney cancer.

The rearrangement links TRBV27 to TRBJ2-7; 10 bases are shared with TRBD1. Germline V gene lookup returns CDR1 MNHEY and CDR2 SMNVEV (reference sequence). The length of the CDR3 is 15 residues. The V gene end was trimmed by 4 bases and the J gene end by 4 bases; junction bases not matched to a gene: 7. The CDR3 coding sequence is TGTGCCAGCAGTTCTCCCGGGACAGGGGATTACGAGCAGTACTTC. Residues: CASSSPGTGDYEQYF.

The chain employs TRBV11-2 and TRBJ1-6; D unresolved. The CDR3 totals 11 residues. Germline loops: CDR1 SGHAT, CDR2 FQNNGV. V lost 1 base and J 16 bases, leaving 8 bases between the germline ends. The CDR3 region is CASSLGHLLHF. The CDR3, as DNA: TGTGCCAGCAGCTTAGGCCATCTACTCCACTTT.

The chain links TRBV5-6 to TRBJ2-5; 8 bases are a match to TRBD1. CDR1 is SGHDT, CDR2 YYEEEE, per germline. V dropped 0 bases and J dropped 0; count of bases not matched to a gene: 7. The CDR3 is made up of 17 amino acids. The CDR3 nucleotides read TGTGCCAGCAGCTTGGGGACAGGGATCGCTTACCAAGAGACCCAGTACTTC. Encoded protein: CASSLGTGIAYQETQYF.

The V call is TRBV9, the J call TRBJ2-3; D ambiguous. The CDR3 is 13 amino acids. From germline, CDR1 is SGDLS and CDR2 YYNGEE. V lost 2 bases to trimming and J lost 1 base, with 5 bases between them. This chain's CDR3 is CASSVQGTDTQYF. CDR3 DNA sequence: TGTGCCAGCAGCGTGCAGGGCACAGATACGCAGTATTTT.